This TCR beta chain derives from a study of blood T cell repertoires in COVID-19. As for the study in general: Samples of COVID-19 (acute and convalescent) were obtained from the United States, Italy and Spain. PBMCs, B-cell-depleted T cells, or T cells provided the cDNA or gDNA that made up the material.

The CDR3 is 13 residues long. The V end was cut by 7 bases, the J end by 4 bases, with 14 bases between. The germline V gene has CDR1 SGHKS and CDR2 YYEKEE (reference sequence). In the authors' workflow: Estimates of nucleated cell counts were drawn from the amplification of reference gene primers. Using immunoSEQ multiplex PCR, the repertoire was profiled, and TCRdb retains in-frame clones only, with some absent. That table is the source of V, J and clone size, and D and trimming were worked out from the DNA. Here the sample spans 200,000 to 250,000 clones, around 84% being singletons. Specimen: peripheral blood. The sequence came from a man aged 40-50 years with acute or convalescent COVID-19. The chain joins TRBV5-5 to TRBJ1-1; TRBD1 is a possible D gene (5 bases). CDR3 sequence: CASLPRGSTEAFF. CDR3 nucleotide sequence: TGTGCCAGCCTCCCTCGGGGGTCCACTGAAGCTTTCTTT.